This TCR beta chain derives from a study of cytomegalovirus exposure and HLA in healthy donors. PCR was performed using 60 Vbeta and 13 Jbeta primers. Using immunoSEQ multiplex PCR, the repertoire was profiled, and TCRdb retains in-frame clones only, with some absent. The sample shows roughly 93,000 clones, around 80% of them seen only once. The sequencing sample was made of PBMCs. The origin of this receptor is a human donor in good health.

This CDR3 is CASSLGPYEGDTQYF. DNA for the CDR3: TGTGCCAGCAGCCTTGGCCCTTATGAGGGAGATACGCAGTATTTT. The J gene is TRBJ2-3, the V gene TRBV5-4; tentatively, D is TRBD2 (5 bases). This CDR3 is 15 amino acids long. Germline-derived CDR1 and CDR2 are SGHNT and YYREEE (reference sequence). V was shortened by 4 bases and J by 5 bases, with 17 bases between the two germline ends.